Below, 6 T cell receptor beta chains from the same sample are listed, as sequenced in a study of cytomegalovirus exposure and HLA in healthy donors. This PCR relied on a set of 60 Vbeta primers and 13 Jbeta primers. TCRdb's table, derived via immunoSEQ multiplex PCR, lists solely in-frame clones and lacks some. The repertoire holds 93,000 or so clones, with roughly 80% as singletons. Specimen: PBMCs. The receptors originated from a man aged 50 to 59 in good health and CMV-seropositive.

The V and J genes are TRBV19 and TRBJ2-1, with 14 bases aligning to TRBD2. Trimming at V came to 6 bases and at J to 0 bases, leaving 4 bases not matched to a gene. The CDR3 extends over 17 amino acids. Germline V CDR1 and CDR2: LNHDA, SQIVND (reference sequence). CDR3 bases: TGTGCCAGTAGGGGCGGGACTAGCGGGAGCTCCTACAATGAGCAGTTCTTC. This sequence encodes CASRGGTSGSSYNEQFF.

This CDR3 reads CASSTDRGPYEQYF. In nucleotides, the CDR3 is TGTGCCAGCAGTACGGACAGGGGGCCCTACGAGCAGTACTTC. The rearrangement joins TRBV28 to TRBJ2-7; 11 bases are a match to TRBD1. V shed 5 bases, J shed 2 bases, and the junction held 2 bases outside the gene matches. CDR3 size: 14 residues. From germline, CDR1 is MDHEN and CDR2 SYDVKM. Together with reference TRBV28 and TRBJ2-7, the CDR3 gives the full variable domain: DVKVTQSSRYLVKRTGEKVFLECVQDMDHENMFWYRQDPGLGLRLIYFSYDVKMKEKGDIPEGYSVSREKKERFSLILESASTNQTSMYLCASSTDRGPYEQYFGPGTRLTVT.

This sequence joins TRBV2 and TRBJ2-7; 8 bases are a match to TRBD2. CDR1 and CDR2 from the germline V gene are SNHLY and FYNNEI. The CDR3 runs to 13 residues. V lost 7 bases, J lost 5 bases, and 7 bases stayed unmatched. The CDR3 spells CASKPGRAHEQYF. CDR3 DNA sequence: TGTGCCAGCAAGCCCGGGAGGGCCCACGAGCAGTACTTC. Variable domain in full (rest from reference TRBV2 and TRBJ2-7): EPEVTQTPSHQVTQMGQEVILRCVPISNHLYFYWYRQILGQKVEFLVSFYNNEISEKSEIFDDQFSVERPDGSNFTLKIRSTKLEDSAMYFCASKPGRAHEQYFGPGTRLTVT.

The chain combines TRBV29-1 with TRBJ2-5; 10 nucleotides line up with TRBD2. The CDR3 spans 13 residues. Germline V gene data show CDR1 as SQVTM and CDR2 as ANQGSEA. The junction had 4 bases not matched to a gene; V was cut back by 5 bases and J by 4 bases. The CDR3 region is CSVCLAGAETQYF. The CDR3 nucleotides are TGCAGCGTTTGTCTAGCGGGAGCAGAGACCCAGTACTTC.

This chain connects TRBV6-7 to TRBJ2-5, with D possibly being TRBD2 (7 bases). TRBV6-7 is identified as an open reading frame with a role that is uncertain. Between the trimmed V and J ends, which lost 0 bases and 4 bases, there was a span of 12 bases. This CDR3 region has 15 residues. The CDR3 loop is CASSYSGRGGETQYF. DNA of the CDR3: TGTGCCAGCAGTTACTCGGGGAGGGGGGGAGAGACCCAGTACTTC.

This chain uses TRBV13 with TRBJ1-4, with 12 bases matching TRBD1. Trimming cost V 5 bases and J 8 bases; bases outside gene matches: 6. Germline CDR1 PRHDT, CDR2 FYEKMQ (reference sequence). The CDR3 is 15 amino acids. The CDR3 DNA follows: TGTGCCAGCAGCGTTGCCGGGACAGGGGGCGAAAAACTGTTTTTT. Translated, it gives CASSVAGTGGEKLFF.